This T cell receptor (beta chain) emerged from a study of blood T cell repertoires in COVID-19. As originally analysed: Amplification with reference gene primers provided the estimates of nucleated cell counts. TCRdb's table, derived via immunoSEQ multiplex PCR, lists solely in-frame clones and lacks some. V, J and clone size reflect that table, while D and trimming were determined from the DNA. The repertoire holds about 200,000 clones, with 80% to 90% as singletons. Participants had their cohort set by participant-reported clinical history. CDR3 size: 15 residues. V was shortened by 2 bases and J by 4 bases, with 11 bases between the two germline ends. Looked up from germline, CDR1 is SGHAT and CDR2 is FQNNGV.

The source is a woman aged 40-49 years with acute COVID-19. V gene TRBV11-2 combines with J gene TRBJ2-2; possible D gene TRBD2, 5 bases. Sequencing was done on a sample of PBMCs or T cells enriched from blood (not recorded which). The CDR3 DNA follows: TGTGCCAGCAGCTTAAGCCGGACTCCCACCGGGGAGCTGTTTTTT. Translated: CASSLSRTPTGELFF.